This TCR beta chain was documented in a study of blood T cell repertoires in COVID-19. About the study: The United States, Italy and Spain supplied acute and convalescent COVID-19 samples.

V was shortened by 1 base and J by 10 bases, with 4 bases between the two germline ends. CDR3 length: 11 residues. The germline V gene has CDR1 MGHDK and CDR2 SYGVNS. Individuals aged roughly 18 to 95 years were recruited from around 22 US areas. Per the study methods: The authors estimated nucleated cell counts from reference gene primer amplification. The table came from immunoSEQ multiplex PCR; TCRdb's copy has only in-frame clones and leaves some out. Clone size and V and J calls were adopted from that table, with D and trimming inferred from the DNA. This table holds under 200,000 clones, 86% found once. At least ten counts were recorded for this clone.

The rearrangement joins TRBV25-1 to TRBJ1-4; no definite D call. This clonotype originated in a middle-aged man with acute COVID-19. Sequenced material: PBMCs or T cells enriched from blood (not recorded which). In DNA, the CDR3 is TGTGCCAGCAGTGAATCGGTAAAACTGTTTTTT. It codes for CASSESVKLFF.